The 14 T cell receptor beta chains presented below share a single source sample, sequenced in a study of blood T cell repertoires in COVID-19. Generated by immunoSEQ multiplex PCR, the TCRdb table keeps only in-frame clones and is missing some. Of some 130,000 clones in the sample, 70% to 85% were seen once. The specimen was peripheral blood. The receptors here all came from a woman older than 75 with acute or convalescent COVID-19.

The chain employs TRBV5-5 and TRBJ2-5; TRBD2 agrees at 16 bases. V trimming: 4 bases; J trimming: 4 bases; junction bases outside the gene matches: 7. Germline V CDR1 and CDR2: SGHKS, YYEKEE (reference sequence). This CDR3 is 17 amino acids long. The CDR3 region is CASSPPGLAGGGETQYF. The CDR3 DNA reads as TGTGCCAGCAGCCCCCCGGGACTAGCGGGGGGGGGAGAGACCCAGTACTTC.

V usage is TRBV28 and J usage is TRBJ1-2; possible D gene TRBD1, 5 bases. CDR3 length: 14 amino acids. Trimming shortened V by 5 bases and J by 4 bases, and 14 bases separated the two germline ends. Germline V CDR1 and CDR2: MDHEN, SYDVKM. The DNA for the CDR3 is TGTGCCAGCAGTCAAGACAGCAAGGTCTATGGCTACACCTTC. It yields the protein CASSQDSKVYGYTF.

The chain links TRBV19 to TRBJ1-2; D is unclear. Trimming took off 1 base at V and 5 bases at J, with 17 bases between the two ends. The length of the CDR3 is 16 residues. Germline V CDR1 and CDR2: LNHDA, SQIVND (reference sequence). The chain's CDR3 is CASSIAERIHGYGYTF. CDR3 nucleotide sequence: TGTGCCAGTAGTATAGCGGAGCGGATCCACGGGTATGGCTACACCTTC.

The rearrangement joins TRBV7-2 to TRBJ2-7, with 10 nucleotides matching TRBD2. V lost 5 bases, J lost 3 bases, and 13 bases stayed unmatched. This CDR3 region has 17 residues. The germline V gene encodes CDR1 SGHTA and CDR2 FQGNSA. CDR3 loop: CASSPRLAGNAGYEQYF. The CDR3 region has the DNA TGTGCCAGCAGCCCCCGACTAGCGGGCAACGCCGGCTACGAGCAGTACTTC.

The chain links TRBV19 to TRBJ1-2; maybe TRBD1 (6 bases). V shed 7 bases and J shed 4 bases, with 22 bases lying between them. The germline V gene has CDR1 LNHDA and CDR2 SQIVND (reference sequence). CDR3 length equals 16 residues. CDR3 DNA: TGTGCCAGTAAAGGGGATCCGGGACATGGAGGCTATGGCTACACCTTC. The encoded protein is CASKGDPGHGGYGYTF.

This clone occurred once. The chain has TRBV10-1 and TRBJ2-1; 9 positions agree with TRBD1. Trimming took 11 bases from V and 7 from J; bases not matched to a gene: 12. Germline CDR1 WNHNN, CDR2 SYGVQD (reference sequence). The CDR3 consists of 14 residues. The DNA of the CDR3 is TGCGCCGGCTCCGACAGGGGGACTCGGAATGAGCAGTTCTTC. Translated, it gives CAGSDRGTRNEQFF.

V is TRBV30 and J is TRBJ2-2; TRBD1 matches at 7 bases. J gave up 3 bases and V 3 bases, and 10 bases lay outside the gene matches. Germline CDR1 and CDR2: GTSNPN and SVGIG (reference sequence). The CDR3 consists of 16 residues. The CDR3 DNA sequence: TGTGCCTGGAGGACACAGGGGAGAGGCCACACCGGGGAGCTGTTTTTT. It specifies CAWRTQGRGHTGELFF.

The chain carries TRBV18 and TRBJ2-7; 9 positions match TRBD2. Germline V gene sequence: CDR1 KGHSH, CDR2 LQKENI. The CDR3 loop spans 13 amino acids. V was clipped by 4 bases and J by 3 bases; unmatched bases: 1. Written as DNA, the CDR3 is TGTGCCAGCTCACGCGGGGGGGACTACGAGCAGTACTTC. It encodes CASSRGGDYEQYF.

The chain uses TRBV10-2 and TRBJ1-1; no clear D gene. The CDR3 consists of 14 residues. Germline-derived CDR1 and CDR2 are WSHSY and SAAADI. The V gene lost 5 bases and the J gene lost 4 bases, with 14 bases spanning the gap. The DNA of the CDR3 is TGCGCCAGCAGTCCTACGAGGAGCAGCACTGAAGCTTTCTTT. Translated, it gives CASSPTRSSTEAFF.

DNA of the CDR3: TGTGCAAGTCGGTACATCCAGGGGCAGACAGATACGCAGTATTTT. Residues: CASRYIQGQTDTQYF. The rearrangement joins TRBV12-2 to TRBJ2-3; the D call of TRBD1 is as the table states it, not checked on the DNA. TRBV12-2 represents a pseudogene. The CDR3 length is 15 residues.

The CDR3, as DNA: TGCGCCAGCAGCCAAGCTCCGACAGTTAATGAAAAACTGTTTTTT. Translated: CASSQAPTVNEKLFF. The V gene is TRBV4-1, the J gene TRBJ1-4, with D tentatively TRBD1 (5 bases). Germline CDR1 reads MGHRA; CDR2 reads YSYEKL. Deletions cut 1 base from V and 4 bases from J, with 10 bases between. The CDR3 contains 15 residues.

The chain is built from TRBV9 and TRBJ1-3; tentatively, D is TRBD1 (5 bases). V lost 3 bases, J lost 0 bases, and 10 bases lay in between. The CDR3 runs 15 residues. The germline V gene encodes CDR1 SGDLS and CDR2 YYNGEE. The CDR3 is CASSAMTDSGNTIYF. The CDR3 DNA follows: TGTGCCAGCAGCGCAATGACAGACTCTGGAAACACCATATATTTT.

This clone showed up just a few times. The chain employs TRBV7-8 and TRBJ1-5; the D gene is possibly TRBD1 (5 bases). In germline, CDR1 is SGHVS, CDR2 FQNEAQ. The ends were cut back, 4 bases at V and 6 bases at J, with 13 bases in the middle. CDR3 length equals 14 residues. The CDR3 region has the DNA TGTGCCAGCAGCTGGGGGGTTTTGAGTCAGCCCCAGCATTTT. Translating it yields CASSWGVLSQPQHF.

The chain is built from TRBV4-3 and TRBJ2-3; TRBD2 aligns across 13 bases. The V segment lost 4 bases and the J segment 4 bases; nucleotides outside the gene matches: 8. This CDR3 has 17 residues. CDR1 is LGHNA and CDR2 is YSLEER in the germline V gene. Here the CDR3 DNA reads TGCGCCAGCAGCCGATCCTGGACTAGCGGGAGTGCAGATACGCAGTATTTT. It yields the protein CASSRSWTSGSADTQYF.